Below, one T cell receptor beta chain is given with its context. Antigen specificity is unknown. Mismatch with germline at one junction end may stem from a read error. TCRdb independently ran MiXCR on the 5' RACE reads; one entry per CDR3 protein. The table includes roughly 440,000 distinct CDR3 sequences, roughly 18% detected once. This sample was included in a study of CD8 T cells in ankylosing spondylitis. Study-level findings and limits: Disease-linked clones were reportedly significantly enriched in matched ankylosing spondylitis synovial fluid. Disease-linked clones displayed a CD8+ phenotype and appeared relatively rarely in peripheral blood. Ankylosing spondylitis blood seemed to carry a telltale TCR beta motif made of under ten highly homologous variants. Certain motif variants had earlier been reported in reactive arthritis synovial fluid and blood.

The length of the CDR3 is 15 residues. The germline V gene encodes CDR1 MGHDK and CDR2 SYGVNS. Material: blood, either unsorted or a sorted T cell fraction (not recorded which). This TCR was sampled from a male donor with ankylosing spondylitis. The J gene is TRBJ2-2, the V gene TRBV25-1, with D perhaps given as TRBD1 or TRBD2 (7 bases each). Here the CDR3 DNA reads TGCACCAGCAGTCAGGGGGGGAAGAACACCGGGGAGCTGTTTTTT. Its translation: CTSSQGGKNTGELFF.